These 2 T cell receptor beta chains came from one sample sequenced in a study of beta chain features in type 1 diabetes (dated by TCRdb to the late 2010s). Study-level results and caveats: In all four CD4+ subsets, TCRB CDR3 length was moderately but significantly shorter in type 1 diabetes patients.

Their antigens remain unidentified. The protocol used for the library was the immunoSEQ multiplex PCR assay. The entire amount of isolated RNA was reverse transcribed using the High Capacity cDNA Reverse Transcription Kit, so the sequenced TCRB transcripts were expressed ones. As stored in TCRdb, this immuneACCESS dataset retains in-frame rearrangements with V and J assigned. A fraction of the clones does not appear; measured against another copy, unresolved V genes explain less than half of the discrepancy, and the remainder lacks a known reason. This sample lists 20,000 to 25,000 clones; more than 45% were detected once. The ten largest make up 0.3% to 0.4% of the sample. Material for sequencing was stem cell memory CD4+ T cells from blood. What the cell subset or site label conveys for this sample: stem cell-like memory CD4+ T cells. The receptors stem from a man aged 18 to 29 with type 1 diabetes.

In this sample, this clone turned up a few times. V is TRBV7-2 and J is TRBJ2-7; 9 bases are shared with TRBD2. The CDR3 runs to 14 residues. CDR1 and CDR2 (germline): SGHTA, FQGNSA. The V and J ends lost 5 bases and 3 bases, in that order; junction bases with no gene match: 5. DNA of the CDR3: TGTGCCAGCAGCCCTAGCGGGGCGGTCTACGAGCAGTACTTC. Protein: CASSPSGAVYEQYF. Looking up the rest from reference TRBV7-2 and TRBJ2-7 gives the full variable domain: GAGVSQSPSNKVTEKGKDVELRCDPISGHTALYWYRQSLGQGLEFLIYFQGNSAPDKSGLPSDRFSAERTGGSVSTLTIQRTQQEDSAVYLCASSPSGAVYEQYFGPGTRLTVT.

V usage is TRBV19 and J usage is TRBJ2-7; D call uncertain. V was trimmed by 7 bases and J by 6 bases, leaving 10 bases between them. Germline V lookup: CDR1 LNHDA, CDR2 SQIVND (reference sequence). CDR3 size: 11 residues. CDR3 sequence: CASIERCEQYF. CDR3 in DNA: TGTGCCAGTATAGAGAGGTGCGAGCAGTACTTC.